The 20 T cell receptor beta chains below come from one sample, sequenced in a study of T cell responses to AZD1222 COVID-19 vaccine (dated by TCRdb to the early 2020s). The sample's time point label, in plain terms: baseline before first vaccination. Library generation was performed with the immunoSEQ multiplex PCR assay. TCRdb took this table from immuneACCESS and kept in-frame rearrangements with V and J called. Such tables lack part of the clones; where checked against another copy, unresolved V genes explain under half of the gap, and the rest is unexplained. The sample data list 180,000 or so clones, and around 94% of these were observed just once. The ten largest clonotypes hold approximately 0.58% of the sample. Sequences were derived from peripheral blood, sampled on day 0 of AZD1222 vaccination. These receptors all stem from an adult in good health.

The chain links TRBV12-3 or TRBV12-4 to TRBJ1-5; TRBD1 might be the D (5 bases). This CDR3 has 12 amino acids. The V end was cut by 2 bases, the J end by 7 bases, with 6 bases between. Here the CDR3 DNA reads TGTGCCAGCAGTTTAAGGGGACAGCCCCAGCATTTT. Amino acid sequence: CASSLRGQPQHF.

J is TRBJ1-5 and V is TRBV18; 7 bases agree with TRBD1. Germline CDR1 and CDR2: KGHSH and LQKENI. The V gene end was trimmed by 5 bases and the J gene end by 0 bases; junction bases not matched to a gene: 10. The CDR3 length is 17 residues. CDR3 sequence: CASSSSGDSYSNQPQHF. CDR3 coding DNA: TGTGCCAGCTCATCGTCCGGGGACAGCTATAGCAATCAGCCCCAGCATTTT.

The rearrangement joins TRBV7-9 to TRBJ2-3, with D tentatively TRBD2 (6 bases). Trimming removed 3 bases at V and 1 base at J, with 11 bases between. The germline V gene has CDR1 SEHNR and CDR2 FQNEAQ (reference sequence). The CDR3 is made up of 15 amino acids. The CDR3 reads CASSLEGLGTDTQYF. The DNA for the CDR3 is TGTGCCAGCAGCTTGGAGGGTTTGGGCACAGATACGCAGTATTTT.

The chain combines TRBV19 with TRBJ1-1, with D possibly matching TRBD1 (5 bases). CDR1 LNHDA and CDR2 SQIVND come from the germline V gene (reference sequence). V lost 7 bases and J lost 3, with 15 bases in between. The CDR3 has 14 residues. The chain's CDR3 is CASKTGGWYTEAFF. Written as DNA, the CDR3 is TGTGCCAGTAAAACAGGCGGTTGGTACACTGAAGCTTTCTTT.

This clone was recorded once. V and J are TRBV18 and TRBJ1-3; 7 bases align to TRBD1. J lost 0 bases, V lost 5 bases, and 7 bases had no gene match. This CDR3 contains 16 residues. Germline V gene sequence: CDR1 KGHSH, CDR2 LQKENI. The CDR3 loop reads CASSLPTGNSGNTIYF. The CDR3 DNA reads TGTGCCAGCTCATTACCGACAGGGAACTCTGGAAACACCATATATTTT.

J is TRBJ2-7 and V is TRBV5-1; 8 bases agree with TRBD2. Germline values: CDR1 SGHRS, CDR2 YFSETQ. V was pared by 3 bases and J by 6 bases, with 11 bases of the junction left unmatched. The CDR3 is 15 amino acids. The CDR3 loop reads CASSSPGRAGVEQYF. CDR3 coding DNA: TGCGCCAGCAGCTCCCCCGGAAGAGCGGGAGTCGAGCAGTACTTC. Variable domain in full (rest from reference TRBV5-1 and TRBJ2-7): KAGVTQTPRYLIKTRGQQVTLSCSPISGHRSVSWYQQTPGQGLQFLFEYFSETQRNKGNFPGRFSGRQFSNSRSEMNVSTLELGDSALYLCASSSPGRAGVEQYFGPGTRLTVT.

The V gene is TRBV28, the J gene TRBJ1-6, with a weak D call TRBD1 (6 bases). The CDR3 loop spans 18 amino acids. Trimming pared 5 bases from V and 1 base from J, leaving 18 bases between. Germline-derived CDR1 and CDR2 are MDHEN and SYDVKM. The CDR3 nucleotides read TGTGCCAGCAGTCCCCCGGCAGGGAGGGGGTCCTATAATTCACCCCTCCACTTT. Its protein product is CASSPPAGRGSYNSPLHF.

The chain uses TRBV7-3 and TRBJ2-3, with 8 positions matching TRBD2. CDR1 SGHTA and CDR2 FQGTGA come from the germline V gene. The CDR3 totals 16 residues. The junction had 6 bases not matched to a gene; V was cut back by 2 bases and J by 2 bases. The CDR3 reads CASSLQVAGNTDTQYF. The CDR3 DNA reads as TGTGCCAGCAGCTTACAGGTAGCGGGGAACACAGATACGCAGTATTTT.

This chain joins TRBV28 and TRBJ1-4; no clear D gene. This CDR3 spans 12 amino acids. Germline CDR1 and CDR2: MDHEN and SYDVKM. Trimming stripped 11 bases from V and 7 bases from J, with 14 bases between. In DNA, the CDR3 is TGTGCCTCGGGAACGGGGAGTGAAAAACTGTTTTTT. As protein: CASGTGSEKLFF.

V gene TRBV29-1 combines with J gene TRBJ1-3; D call uncertain. Trimming took 7 bases from V and 0 from J, leaving 13 bases between them. Germline assignment: CDR1 SQVTM and CDR2 ANQGSEA. The CDR3 is 14 amino acids. The CDR3 loop reads CSAVDSGSGNTIYF. CDR3 sequence (DNA): TGCAGCGCAGTGGACTCGGGCTCTGGAAACACCATATATTTT.

V gene TRBV5-1 combines with J gene TRBJ1-5; TRBD1 is a possible D gene (6 bases). The CDR3 runs to 14 residues. Germline V gene sequence: CDR1 SGHRS, CDR2 YFSETQ. V dropped 0 bases and J dropped 4 bases, with 8 bases sitting between them. The CDR3 loop reads CASSLEGENQPQHF. CDR3 sequence (DNA): TGCGCCAGCAGCTTGGAGGGGGAGAATCAGCCCCAGCATTTT.

The V call is TRBV9, the J call TRBJ1-3, with 8 nucleotides matching TRBD1. Looked up from germline, CDR1 is SGDLS and CDR2 is YYNGEE. This CDR3 contains 15 residues. V lost 3 bases and J lost 4; bases outside the gene matches: 6. CDR3 amino acids: CASSAQGTGGNTIYF. In DNA, the CDR3 is TGTGCCAGCAGCGCACAAGGGACAGGCGGAAACACCATATATTTT.

The V gene is TRBV24-1, the J gene TRBJ2-3; 8 bases match TRBD2. The CDR3 is 15 amino acids. Trimming took 11 bases from V and 2 from J; bases not matched to a gene: 11. In germline, CDR1 is KGHDR, CDR2 SFDVKD. CDR3 in amino acids: CANPLAAIYTDTQYF. The CDR3 coding sequence is TGTGCCAATCCACTAGCGGCTATTTACACAGATACGCAGTATTTT.

The chain links TRBV10-3 to TRBJ1-5, with D uncertain. Trimming took 2 bases from V and 6 from J, leaving 5 bases between them. Per germline, CDR1 ENHRY and CDR2 SYGVKD. The CDR3 has 12 residues. The CDR3 nucleotides read TGTGCCATCAGTGAGCCCCGTCAGCCCCAGCATTTT. This encodes CAISEPRQPQHF.

The V call is TRBV3-1 (or the pseudogene TRBV3-2), the J call TRBJ2-7; 7 bases map to TRBD1. V dropped 3 bases and J dropped 7; count of bases not matched to a gene: 6. CDR1 and CDR2 (germline): LGHDT, YNNKEL (reference sequence). The CDR3 has 13 residues. The CDR3 DNA reads as TGTGCCAGCAGCCACAGGGGGTCGGAGGAGCAGTACTTC. As protein: CASSHRGSEEQYF.

The J gene is TRBJ1-1, the V gene TRBV5-1, with D possibly being TRBD1 (5 bases). V was cut by 4 bases and J by 4 bases, with 17 bases left in between. This CDR3 has 15 residues. Looked up from germline, CDR1 is SGHRS and CDR2 is YFSETQ. CDR3 residues: CASSAGTAISTEAFF. CDR3 DNA sequence: TGCGCCAGCAGCGCCGGGACGGCGATATCCACTGAAGCTTTCTTT.

The DNA of the CDR3 is TGTGCCTGGAGTAACGGATGGGGCGACCAAGAGACCCAGTACTTC. It translates to CAWSNGWGDQETQYF. The J gene is TRBJ2-5, the V gene TRBV30; the D gene is possibly TRBD1 (5 bases). This CDR3 is 15 amino acids long. Germline V gene lookup returns CDR1 GTSNPN and CDR2 SVGIG (reference sequence). V was cut by 2 bases and J by 0 bases, with 13 bases left in between.

The chain joins TRBV5-1 to TRBJ2-7, with TRBD1 as a possible D gene (6 bases). The germline CDR1 and CDR2 sequences are SGHRS and YFSETQ. The length of the CDR3 is 13 residues. Trimming took 8 bases from V and 3 from J, leaving 15 bases between them. The CDR3 coding sequence is TGCGCCAGTAGAAGACAGGATCTCTACGAGCAGTACTTC. Translating gives CASRRQDLYEQYF.

The J gene is TRBJ2-7, the V gene TRBV27; D may match TRBD1 or TRBD2 (6 bases each). The V end was cut by 4 bases, the J end by 0 bases, with 13 bases between. The germline CDR1 and CDR2 sequences are MNHEY and SMNVEV (reference sequence). The CDR3 length is 15 residues. DNA of the CDR3: TGTGCCAGCAGTTACGGCAGGGGACTCTCCTACGAGCAGTACTTC. It translates to CASSYGRGLSYEQYF.

With regard to this clone: The same CDR3 arises from other DNA sequences in this sample as well. The V gene is TRBV18, the J gene TRBJ2-7, with a weak D call TRBD2 (5 bases). CDR3 size: 14 residues. Trimming stripped 3 bases from V and 2 bases from J, with 11 bases between. The germline V gene encodes CDR1 KGHSH and CDR2 LQKENI. For the CDR3, the DNA is TGTGCCAGCTCACCCGGAGAGGGCCCCTACGAGCAGTACTTC. Protein product: CASSPGEGPYEQYF.